Listed below are T cell receptor beta chains from one sample, sequenced in a study of blood T cells in healthy people across ages. TCRdb fed the 5' RACE reads into MiXCR, producing one record per CDR3 protein. The profile shows about 1,000,000 distinct CDR3 sequences, 35% to 55% of them singletons. The sample was blood. Every receptor here comes from a woman aged 55-69 years in good health. Both conserved end residues are part of each CDR3. D genes are given only for firm matches. Not all rows give a size; the values are once, few, many and, for expanded clones, a class.

>TRBV28|15|TRBJ2-1|-|TRBD2
TGTGCCAGCAGTACACCGACTAGCGTCAAGGGTGAGCAGTTCTTC
CASSTPTSVKGEQFF
>TRBV30|17|TRBJ2-2|-|TRBD2
TGTGCCTGGAGTGTACCGACTAGCGGGAGGGCCCCCGGGGAGCTGTTTTTT
CAWSVPTSGRAPGELFF
>TRBV5-1|15|TRBJ2-3|-|-
TGCGCCAGCAGCTTGGCAATACCTAGCACAGATACGCAGTATTTT
CASSLAIPSTDTQYF
>TRBV4-1|18|TRBJ2-5|-|TRBD2
TGCGCCAGCAGCCAAGGAGGCAGTGGGGGGGGACTATGGGAGACCCAGTACTTC
CASSQGGSGGGLWETQYF
>TRBV14|16|TRBJ2-3|few|-
TGTGCCAGCAGCCCGAACCCGGGACGGTCGGGAGATACGCAGTATTTT
CASSPNPGRSGDTQYF
>TRBV18|13|TRBJ2-7|-|-
TGTGCCAGCTCACCAGTCACTGGCGCCGAGCAGTACTTC
CASSPVTGAEQYF
>TRBV2|13|TRBJ1-2|few|TRBD1
TGTGCCAGCAGTGTACAGGGGGCCTATGGCTACACCTTC
CASSVQGAYGYTF
>TRBV20-1|14|TRBJ2-7|-|TRBD1
TGCAGTGCTCGAGGGACAGGGGTAATCTACGAGCAGTACTTC
CSARGTGVIYEQYF
>TRBV9|15|TRBJ2-3|-|-
TGTGCCAGCAGCGTAGTGGGAGGAGCCACAGATACGCAGTATTTT
CASSVVGGATDTQYF
>TRBV27|15|TRBJ2-1|few|-
TGTGCCAGCAGTTTAGACAGGCGAGCATACAATGAGCAGTTCTTC
CASSLDRRAYNEQFF
>TRBV27|13|TRBJ1-1|-|-
TGTGCCAGCAGTTCATTTCGGGACGCTGAAGCTTTCTTT
CASSSFRDAEAFF
>TRBV5-5|19|TRBJ1-1|few|TRBD1
TGTGCCAGCAGCTCAAGGGAGGTCGGACAGGGCATAGCGGTCACTGAAGCTTTCTTT
CASSSREVGQGIAVTEAFF
>TRBV5-1|15|TRBJ2-7|-|-
TGCGCCAGCAGACTAGGCGCTATGAGCTCCTACGAGCAGTACTTC
CASRLGAMSSYEQYF
>TRBV5-1|15|TRBJ2-7|-|TRBD2
TGCGCCAGCAGACTGGTGGCTAGCGGGAGCTACGAGCAGTACTTC
CASRLVASGSYEQYF
>TRBV3-1|16|TRBJ2-6|-|-
TGTGCCAGCAGCCAGGGCTTCAGCTCTGGGGCCAACGTCCTGACTTTC
CASSQGFSSGANVLTF
>TRBV6-5|13|TRBJ2-7|few|TRBD2
TGTGCCGCCGCGTCCGGACTAGCTCTCGAGCAGTACTTC
CAAASGLALEQYF
>TRBV20-1|14|TRBJ1-2|few|-
TGCAGTGCCCGGTGGGACGAGGCCTACTATGGCTACACCTTC
CSARWDEAYYGYTF
>TRBV29-1|14|TRBJ1-2|few|TRBD1
TGCAGCGTTGGGACAGGGGGCTCTAACTATGGCTACACCTTC
CSVGTGGSNYGYTF
>TRBV15|18|TRBJ2-4|few|-
TGTGCCACCAGCAGAGACTGGCTGGGGTCTATAGCCAAAAACATTCAGTACTTC
CATSRDWLGSIAKNIQYF
>TRBV15|16|TRBJ2-3|once|TRBD1
TGTGCCACCAGCAGAGGAGGACAGGGAGGAACAGATACGCAGTATTTT
CATSRGGQGGTDTQYF
>TRBV12-3/TRBV12-4|14|TRBJ2-4|-|TRBD1
TGTGCCAGCAGGACCGGGACAGGGGCTGGCATTCAGTACTTC
CASRTGTGAGIQYF
>TRBV3-1|17|TRBJ1-6|-|-
TGTGCCAGCAGCCTACACACGCCGAGCTCCTATAATTCACCCCTCCACTTT
CASSLHTPSSYNSPLHF
>TRBV4-1|14|TRBJ2-7|few|TRBD1
TGCGCCAGCAGCCAACGACAGGGCCCCTACGAGCAGTACTTC
CASSQRQGPYEQYF
>TRBV6-5|16|TRBJ2-1|few|TRBD2
TGTGCCAGCTCCTCCGGTGGGGGAGGGTTCTACAATGAGCAGTTCTTC
CASSSGGGGFYNEQFF
>TRBV2|15|TRBJ2-1|few|TRBD1
TGTGCCAGCAGTTTGGGACAGGGGGCCGTAAATGAGCAGTTCTTC
CASSLGQGAVNEQFF
>TRBV10-3|11|TRBJ1-6|few|-
TGTGCCATCAGTGAGGGAACACCCCTCCACTTT
CAISEGTPLHF
>TRBV27|16|TRBJ2-6|few|-
TGTGCCAGCAGTTTCCCCGGGACGCCGTTCCCCCACGTCCTGACTTTC
CASSFPGTPFPHVLTF
>TRBV20-1|13|TRBJ2-1|-|TRBD2
TGCAGTGCTAGACTAGCGGGGCACAATGAGCAGTTCTTC
CSARLAGHNEQFF
>TRBV24-1|16|TRBJ2-1|-|TRBD2
TGTGCCACCAGTGATTCCCTAGCGGGTTTACACAATGAGCAGTTCTTC
CATSDSLAGLHNEQFF